This T cell receptor beta chain stems from a study of glioma-infiltrating T cells after dendritic cell vaccination. In the study overall: Autologous tumor lysate was loaded overnight onto monocyte-derived dendritic cells grown less than 8 days with IL-4 and GM-CSF. Three intradermal dendritic cell vaccine injections were given every two weeks.

The PCR used 60 V beta and 13 J beta primers. Assay: immunoSEQ multiplex PCR; the TCRdb copy retains only in-frame clones and omits some. In the table there are roughly 100,000 clones, about 83% of which are singletons. Findings of the study overall: Only a small number of patients had complete blood and tumor samples.

About this clone itself: Its specificity is not known.

This TCR was sampled from a human donor with glioblastoma. The sequencing here drew on blood, taken before dendritic cell vaccination.

CDR3 DNA: TGTGCCAGCAGCTTATGGAGACGGGATGGCTACACCTTC. Protein sequence: CASSLWRRDGYTF. The gene calls are TRBV7-2 and TRBJ1-2; D gene unclear. The CDR3 runs to 13 residues. The germline V gene has CDR1 SGHTA and CDR2 FQGNSA. V lost 2 bases to trimming and J lost 6 bases, with 10 bases between them.